Listed here is a single T cell receptor beta chain. This record comes from a study of blood T cell repertoires in COVID-19. The wider study: Acute-phase and convalescent COVID-19 samples originated in the United States, Italy and Spain. Sample material is recorded as cDNA or gDNA derived from T cells, B-cell-depleted T cells, or PBMCs.

Some clones are missing from TCRdb's copy, which holds only in-frame ones; the method was immunoSEQ multiplex PCR. The data contain 350,000 to 400,000 clones, roughly nine tenths of them seen just once; the ten biggest clones take up less than 1.2%. The germline V gene has CDR1 SEHNR and CDR2 FQNEAQ (reference sequence). Trimming stripped 5 bases from V and 3 bases from J, with 15 bases between. This CDR3 has 15 residues. Cohort 3 donors were reported recovered after two negative PCRs, clearance, or symptom resolution. The chain uses TRBV7-9 and TRBJ2-3; perhaps TRBD1 as D (6 bases). Specimen: PBMCs or T cells enriched from blood (not recorded which). This receptor was taken from a man aged 18 to 29 who had recovered from COVID-19. CDR3 protein: CASSITGFGTDTQYF. The CDR3 DNA follows: TGTGCCAGCAGCATAACAGGGTTTGGGACAGATACGCAGTATTTT.